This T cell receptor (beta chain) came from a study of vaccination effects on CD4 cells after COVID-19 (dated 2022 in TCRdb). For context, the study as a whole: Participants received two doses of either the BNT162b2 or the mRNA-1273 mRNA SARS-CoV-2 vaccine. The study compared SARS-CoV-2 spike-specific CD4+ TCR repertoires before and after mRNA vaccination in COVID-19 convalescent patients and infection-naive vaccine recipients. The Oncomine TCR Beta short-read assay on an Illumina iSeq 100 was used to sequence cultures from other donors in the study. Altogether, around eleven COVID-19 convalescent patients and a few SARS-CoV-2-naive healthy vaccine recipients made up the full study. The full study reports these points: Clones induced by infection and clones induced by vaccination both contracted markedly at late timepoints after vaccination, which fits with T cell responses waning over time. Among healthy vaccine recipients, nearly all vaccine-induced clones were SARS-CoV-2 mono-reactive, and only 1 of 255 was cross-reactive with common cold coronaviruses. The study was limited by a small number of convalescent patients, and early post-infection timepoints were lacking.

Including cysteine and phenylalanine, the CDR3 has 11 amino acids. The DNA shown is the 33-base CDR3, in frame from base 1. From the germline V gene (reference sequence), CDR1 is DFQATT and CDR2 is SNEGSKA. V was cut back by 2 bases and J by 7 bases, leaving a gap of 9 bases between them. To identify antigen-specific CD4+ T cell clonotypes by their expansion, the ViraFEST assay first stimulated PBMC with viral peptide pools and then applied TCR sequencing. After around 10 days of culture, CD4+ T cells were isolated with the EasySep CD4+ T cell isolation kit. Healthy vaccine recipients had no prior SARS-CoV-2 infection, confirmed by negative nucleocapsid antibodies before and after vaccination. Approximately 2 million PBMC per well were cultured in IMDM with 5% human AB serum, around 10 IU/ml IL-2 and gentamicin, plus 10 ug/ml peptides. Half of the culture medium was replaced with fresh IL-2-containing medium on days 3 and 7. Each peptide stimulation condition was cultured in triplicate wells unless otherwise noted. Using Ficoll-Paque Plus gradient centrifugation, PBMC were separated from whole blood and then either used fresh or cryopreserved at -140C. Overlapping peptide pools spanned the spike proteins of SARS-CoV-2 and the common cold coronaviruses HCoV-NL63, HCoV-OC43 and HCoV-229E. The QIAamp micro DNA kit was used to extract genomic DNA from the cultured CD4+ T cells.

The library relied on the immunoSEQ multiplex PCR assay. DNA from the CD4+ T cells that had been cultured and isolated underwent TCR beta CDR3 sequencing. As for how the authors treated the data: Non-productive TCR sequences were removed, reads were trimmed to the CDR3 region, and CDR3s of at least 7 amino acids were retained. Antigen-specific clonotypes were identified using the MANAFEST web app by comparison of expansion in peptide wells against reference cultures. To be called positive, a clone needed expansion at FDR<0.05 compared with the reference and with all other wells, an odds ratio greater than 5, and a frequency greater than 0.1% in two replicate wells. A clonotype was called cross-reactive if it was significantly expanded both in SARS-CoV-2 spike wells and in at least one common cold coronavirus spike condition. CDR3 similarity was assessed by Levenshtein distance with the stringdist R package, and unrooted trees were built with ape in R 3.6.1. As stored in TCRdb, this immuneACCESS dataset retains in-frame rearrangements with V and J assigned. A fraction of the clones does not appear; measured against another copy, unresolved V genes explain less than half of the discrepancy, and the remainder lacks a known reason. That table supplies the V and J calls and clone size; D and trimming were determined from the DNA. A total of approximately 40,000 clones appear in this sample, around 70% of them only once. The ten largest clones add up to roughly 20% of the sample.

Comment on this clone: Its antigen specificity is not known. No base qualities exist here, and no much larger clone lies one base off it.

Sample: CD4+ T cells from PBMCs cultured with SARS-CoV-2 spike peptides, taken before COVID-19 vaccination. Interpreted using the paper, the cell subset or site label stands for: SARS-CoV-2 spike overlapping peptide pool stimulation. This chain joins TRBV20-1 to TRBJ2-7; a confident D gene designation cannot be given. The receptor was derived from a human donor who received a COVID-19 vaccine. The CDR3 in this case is CSARIGLEQYF. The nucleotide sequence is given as TGCAGTGCTAGAATAGGGTTGGAGCAGTACTTC.